Shown below are 26 T cell receptor beta chains from a single sample sequenced in a study of shared clonotypes between healthy human individuals. Clones were sequenced by immunoSEQ multiplex PCR, and TCRdb holds only the in-frame ones, with some missing. Of around 620,000 clones in the sample, roughly 96% were seen once. The naive CD8 population came from CD45RO-negative cells selected for CCR7, without terminally differentiated effector memory CD45RA+ cells. Input material: naive CD8+ T cells sorted from blood. These receptors came from a woman under 40 in good health.

Only one count was recorded for this clone. This chain uses TRBV7-9 with TRBJ1-2, with unresolved D. Trimming took 3 bases from V and 4 from J, leaving 12 bases between them. Germline CDR1 SEHNR, CDR2 FQNEAQ (reference sequence). CDR3 length equals 14 residues. CDR3 loop: CASSLIDLAYGYTF. DNA for the CDR3: TGTGCCAGCAGCTTGATTGACCTCGCCTATGGCTACACCTTC.

This chain links TRBV9 with TRBJ2-7; tentative D call: TRBD1 (9 bases). Trimming took off 0 bases at V and 7 bases at J, with 17 bases between the two ends. The CDR3 extends over 15 amino acids. CDR1 is SGDLS, CDR2 YYNGEE, per germline. CDR3 coding DNA: TGTGCCAGCAGCGTAGGGGATAGCGGGACAGGGGAGCAGTACTTC. Amino acid sequence: CASSVGDSGTGEQYF.

The chain links TRBV4-1 to TRBJ2-1, with TRBD2 identical over 11 bases. This CDR3 is 18 amino acids long. The V segment lost 2 bases and the J segment 8 bases; nucleotides outside the gene matches: 14. Germline CDR1 MGHRA, CDR2 YSYEKL. In DNA, the CDR3 is TGCGCCAGCAGCCAACTTATTACTACTAGCGGGAGTACCTATGAGCAGTTCTTC. The encoded protein is CASSQLITTSGSTYEQFF.

The V gene is TRBV28, the J gene TRBJ2-2; D unclear. Between the trimmed V and J ends, which lost 2 bases and 6 bases, there was a span of 7 bases. Per germline, CDR1 MDHEN and CDR2 SYDVKM. CDR3 length equals 13 residues. CDR3 sequence (DNA): TGTGCCAGCAGTTTAGGGGAAGCCGGGGAGCTGTTTTTT. It codes for CASSLGEAGELFF.

The chain couples TRBV27 to TRBJ2-1; D possibly corresponds to TRBD1 (5 bases). The CDR3 sequence is 12 residues long. The ends were cut back, 2 bases at V and 9 bases at J, with 8 bases in the middle. Germline CDR1 is MNHEY and CDR2 is SMNVEV (reference sequence). The CDR3 sequence: CASSLIGAEQFF. The CDR3 nucleotides read TGTGCCAGCAGTTTAATAGGGGCTGAGCAGTTCTTC.

In nucleotides, the CDR3 is TGCAGCGTCGAAACTAGCGGGAGGCACGAGCAGTACTTC. This encodes CSVETSGRHEQYF. This chain joins TRBV29-1 and TRBJ2-7; 12 bases align to TRBD2. This CDR3 is built from 13 residues. The V gene end was trimmed by 6 bases and the J gene end by 5 bases; junction bases not matched to a gene: 5. Germline CDR1 reads SQVTM; CDR2 reads ANQGSEA.

This chain joins TRBV6-5 and TRBJ2-3; TRBD1 is a possible D gene (5 bases). This CDR3 comprises 13 residues. Germline CDR1 and CDR2: MNHEY and SVGAGI. The V gene lost 11 bases and the J gene lost 4 bases, with 16 bases spanning the gap. The CDR3 DNA reads as TGTGCCGCTTCTCAGGGCTTCCCAGATACGCAGTATTTT. Translated: CAASQGFPDTQYF.

For the CDR3, the DNA is TGTGCCAGCAGTCCCACTAGGGCTAGCGGGAGATTAACCGGGGAGCTGTTTTTT. As protein: CASSPTRASGRLTGELFF. V gene TRBV28 combines with J gene TRBJ2-2, with 10 bases identical to TRBD2. The germline V gene has CDR1 MDHEN and CDR2 SYDVKM. The CDR3 is 18 residues long. V lost 5 bases, J lost 5 bases, and 14 bases stayed unmatched.

The chain is built from TRBV6-5 and TRBJ2-1; D possibly uses TRBD1 or TRBD2 (5 bases each). CDR1 and CDR2 from the germline V gene are MNHEY and SVGAGI. The V end was cut by 5 bases, the J end by 13 bases, with 18 bases between. The CDR3 sequence is 13 residues long. CDR3 protein: CASSEQDWRPQFF. In DNA form, the CDR3 reads TGTGCCAGCAGTGAACAGGACTGGAGGCCCCAGTTCTTC.

V usage is TRBV28 and J usage is TRBJ2-7; D gene ambiguous. There are 15 residues in the CDR3. V was cut by 5 bases and J by 2 bases, with 16 bases left in between. CDR1 is MDHEN and CDR2 is SYDVKM in the germline V gene. CDR3 sequence reads: CASSQGFEIPYEQYF. The CDR3 DNA reads as TGTGCCAGCAGTCAAGGTTTCGAAATCCCCTACGAGCAGTACTTC.

The chain uses TRBV20-1 and TRBJ2-5; no reliable D call. The end of the DNA is better explained by TRBJ2-7, so the J call may be wrong. This CDR3 region has 11 residues. The V gene's germline CDR1 is DFQATT and CDR2 SNEGSKA (reference sequence). This CDR3 reads CSAPLGNEQYF. The CDR3 DNA reads as TGCAGTGCTCCCCTGGGCAACGAGCAGTACTTC.

This chain joins TRBV27 and TRBJ1-2; possible D gene TRBD1, 6 bases. Between the trimmed V and J ends, which lost 2 bases and 7 bases, there was a span of 8 bases. Germline CDR1 reads MNHEY; CDR2 reads SMNVEV (reference sequence). CDR3 size: 12 residues. The CDR3 region is CASSLTGIGYTF. The CDR3 coding sequence is TGTGCCAGCAGTTTAACAGGGATTGGCTACACCTTC.

This chain uses TRBV7-9 with TRBJ2-1, with 10 nucleotides matching TRBD2. The V and J ends lost 6 bases and 3 bases, in that order; junction bases with no gene match: 2. In germline, CDR1 is SEHNR, CDR2 FQNEAQ (reference sequence). CDR3 length equals 14 residues. Written as DNA, the CDR3 is TGTGCCAGCAGGGGGACTAGCGACTACAATGAGCAGTTCTTC. It translates to CASRGTSDYNEQFF. Complete variable domain (other parts from reference TRBV7-9 and TRBJ2-1): DTGVSQNPRHKITKRGQNVTFRCDPISEHNRLYWYRQTLGQGPEFLTYFQNEAQLEKSRLLSDRFSAERPKGSFSTLEIQRTEQGDSAMYLCASRGTSDYNEQFFGPGTRLTVL.

V usage is TRBV7-3 and J usage is TRBJ2-7; D remains unclear. The V end was cut by 5 bases, the J end by 0 bases, with 14 bases between. This CDR3 is built from 15 residues. Germline V CDR1 and CDR2: SGHTA, FQGTGA. The CDR3 region is CASSQGPLPSYEQYF. In DNA form, the CDR3 reads TGTGCCAGCAGCCAAGGACCTCTACCCTCCTACGAGCAGTACTTC.

V and J are TRBV9 and TRBJ2-5; D might be TRBD2 (6 bases). V lost 1 base to trimming and J lost 4 bases, with 8 bases between them. Germline V CDR1 and CDR2: SGDLS, YYNGEE. The CDR3 is 13 residues long. Here the CDR3 DNA reads TGTGCCAGCAGCGTACTCGGGGGAGAGACCCAGTACTTC. This gives the protein CASSVLGGETQYF.

This clone was recorded once. The gene calls are TRBV28 and TRBJ1-4, with 8 bases aligning to TRBD1. The CDR3 runs 17 residues. V trimming: 5 bases; J trimming: 0 bases; junction bases outside the gene matches: 8. Germline V gene data show CDR1 as MDHEN and CDR2 as SYDVKM. The CDR3 coding sequence is TGTGCCAGCAGTCTCCGACAGGGGAAGTCAACTAATGAAAAACTGTTTTTT. Its translation: CASSLRQGKSTNEKLFF.

V and J are TRBV15 and TRBJ1-3, with a possible D match to TRBD1 (6 bases). From germline, CDR1 is LNHNV and CDR2 YYDKDF (reference sequence). V was clipped by 4 bases and J by 1 base, with 14 bases between them. The length of the CDR3 is 16 residues. In DNA form, the CDR3 reads TGTGCCACCAGCACACTAAATACAGGGTCTGGAAACACCATATATTTT. Its protein product is CATSTLNTGSGNTIYF.

The chain couples TRBV28 to TRBJ2-1; D is ambiguous. The CDR3 extends over 14 amino acids. V was shortened by 3 bases and J by 3 bases, with 9 bases between the two germline ends. Germline loops: CDR1 MDHEN, CDR2 SYDVKM. CDR3 protein: CASSFGGIYNEQFF. CDR3 sequence (DNA): TGTGCCAGCAGTTTTGGTGGGATCTACAATGAGCAGTTCTTC. The full variable domain, with the rest looked up from reference TRBV28 and TRBJ2-1, is DVKVTQSSRYLVKRTGEKVFLECVQDMDHENMFWYRQDPGLGLRLIYFSYDVKMKEKGDIPEGYSVSREKKERFSLILESASTNQTSMYLCASSFGGIYNEQFFGPGTRLTVL.

This clone has just a few counts. V gene TRBV4-1 combines with J gene TRBJ2-7; a weak D match, TRBD2 (5 bases). The ends were cut back, 1 base at V and 2 bases at J, with 9 bases in the middle. The CDR3 is 14 amino acids. Germline lookup yields CDR1 MGHRA and CDR2 YSYEKL. In DNA form, the CDR3 reads TGCGCCAGCAGCCAAGCGCAGGAGGCCTACGAGCAGTACTTC. This codes for CASSQAQEAYEQYF.

The chain uses TRBV4-1 and TRBJ2-6; a weak D match, TRBD1 (5 bases). The germline V gene has CDR1 MGHRA and CDR2 YSYEKL. V lost 6 bases and J 4 bases, leaving 16 bases between the germline ends. This CDR3 region has 16 residues. CDR3 sequence reads: CASSPGLVLGANVLTF. DNA of the CDR3: TGCGCCAGCAGTCCAGGGCTGGTTCTCGGGGCCAACGTCCTGACTTTC.

In DNA form, the CDR3 reads TGTGCCAGCAGCTCCAGCGGGAGCCTCGACGAGCAGTACTTC. Residues: CASSSSGSLDEQYF. J is TRBJ2-7 and V is TRBV13; 8 bases map to TRBD2. Unmatched junction bases numbered 7, after V lost 4 bases and J lost 5 bases. The CDR3 loop spans 14 amino acids. CDR1 and CDR2 from the germline V gene are PRHDT and FYEKMQ (reference sequence). Full variable domain (remainder filled in from reference TRBV13 and TRBJ2-7): AAGVIQSPRHLIKEKRETATLKCYPIPRHDTVYWYQQGPGQDPQFLISFYEKMQSDKGSIPDRFSAQQFSDYHSELNMSSLELGDSALYFCASSSSGSLDEQYFGPGTRLTVT.

The chain joins TRBV2 to TRBJ2-2; D not certain. Germline lookup yields CDR1 SNHLY and CDR2 FYNNEI. The CDR3 has 13 amino acids. The germline V and J ends were trimmed by 8 bases and 5 bases, with 12 bases remaining between them. The CDR3 coding sequence is TGTGCCAGCCATAACAAGAGAACCGGGGAGCTGTTTTTT. It translates to CASHNKRTGELFF.

A note on this clone: With a much larger clone just one base away, this may be a read error. The DNA of the CDR3 is TGTGCCAGCAGCTCAGAGAACACTGAAGCTTTCTTT. Its protein is CASSSENTEAFF. This chain connects TRBV7-9 to TRBJ1-1; D is unclear. The CDR3 loop spans 12 amino acids. Germline-derived CDR1 and CDR2 are SEHNR and FQNEAQ (reference sequence). The V end was cut by 4 bases, the J end by 1 base, with 4 bases between.

The chain carries TRBV30 and TRBJ2-7; TRBD2 aligns across 10 bases. The germline V gene encodes CDR1 GTSNPN and CDR2 SVGIG (reference sequence). V shed 0 bases and J 5 bases; nucleotides not matched to a gene: 4. CDR3 length: 14 amino acids. The CDR3 region has the DNA TGTGCCTGGAGTGTTGGAGCGGGAGGGCACGAGCAGTACTTC. Translated: CAWSVGAGGHEQYF.

V gene TRBV5-4 combines with J gene TRBJ2-7; tentatively, D is TRBD1 or TRBD2 (6 bases each). CDR3 size: 14 residues. The ends were cut back, 0 bases at V and 4 bases at J, with 11 bases in the middle. CDR1 and CDR2 (germline): SGHNT, YYREEE (reference sequence). CDR3: CASSLVGGRYEQYF. CDR3 in DNA: TGTGCCAGCAGCTTGGTAGGGGGGAGGTACGAGCAGTACTTC.

CDR3 in DNA: TGTGCCAGTAGTATTCCGGGGATCTACGAGCAGTACTTC. Protein sequence: CASSIPGIYEQYF. The chain has TRBV19 and TRBJ2-7, with D possibly TRBD2 on 5 matching bases. Looked up from germline, CDR1 is LNHDA and CDR2 is SQIVND (reference sequence). V lost 3 bases and J lost 3, with 9 bases in between. The CDR3 loop spans 13 amino acids.